The rows below give T cell receptor beta chains drawn from one sample of a study of T cells in Graves' hyperthyroidism and ophthalmopathy. TCRdb reanalysed the multiplex PCR reads using MiXCR and keeps one entry per CDR3 protein. The table includes fewer than 300,000 distinct CDR3 sequences, 20% to 30% detected once. The specimen sequenced was blood. All receptors derive from a man between 40 and 49 years old with Graves' hyperthyroidism that later progressed to Graves' ophthalmopathy. Each CDR3 is given with its conserved first and last residue. Fields, in order: J gene, D gene, V gene, clone size, CDR3 DNA, CDR3 protein. The D gene is left open where the match is weak. Size values are once, few and many counts, or a class for expanded clones, and some rows have none.

>TRBJ1-1|TRBD1|TRBV29-1|many
TGCAGCGTTGAAGAAGGGACAGAGAACACTGAAGCTTTCTTT
CSVEEGTENTEAFF
>TRBJ2-5|NA|TRBV6-5|many
TGTGCCAGCAGTTACTCGGCCAGTCAATGGGGGCAAGAGACCCAGTACTTC
CASSYSASQWGQETQYF
>TRBJ2-5|TRBD2|TRBV12-3/TRBV12-4|NA
TGTGCCAGCAGTTTTGGTCTAGCGGGCGGAGAGACCCAGTACTTC
CASSFGLAGGETQYF
>TRBJ2-7|TRBD2|TRBV4-1|NA
TGCGCCAGCAGCCAGCAAGGACTAGCGGGAACCCTCGAGCAGCACTTC
CASSQQGLAGTLEQHF
>TRBJ1-5|NA|TRBV6-1|many
TGTGCCAGCAGTGGGGTTTCCAAGGACCCGCCCCAGCATTTT
CASSGVSKDPPQHF
>TRBJ1-2|TRBD1|TRBV19|many
TGTGCCAGTAATACACAGGGGGGAAGCGGCTACACCTTC
CASNTQGGSGYTF
>TRBJ1-3|NA|TRBV6-5|NA
TGTGCCAGCAGTTACTCCCCGGGGAGCGCTGGAAACACCATATATTTT
CASSYSPGSAGNTIYF
>TRBJ1-3|NA|TRBV28|NA
TGTGCCAGCAGTTTACGGGGAATGCGAGGAAACACCATATATTTT
CASSLRGMRGNTIYF
>TRBJ2-7|NA|TRBV6-5|many
TGTGCCAGCAGTTACACCTACGAGCAGTACTTC
CASSYTYEQYF
>TRBJ2-5|TRBD1|TRBV7-9|many
TGTGCCAGCAGCTTACGCTACTCCAGGGGGACCGGGGAGACCCAGTACTTC
CASSLRYSRGTGETQYF
>TRBJ1-5|NA|TRBV6-2/TRBV6-3|few
TGTGCCAGCAGTCCCACAGGGAACTTCTATCAGCCCCAGCATTTT
CASSPTGNFYQPQHF
>TRBJ2-7|TRBD2|TRBV7-2|many
TGTGCCAGCAGCTTTCTGTTCGGGAGGTCCTACGAGCAGTACTTC
CASSFLFGRSYEQYF
>TRBJ1-4|NA|TRBV12-3/TRBV12-4|once
TGTGCCAGCAGTTTACTAACCGGGCCTCGACCTGAAAAACTGTTTTTT
CASSLLTGPRPEKLFF
>TRBJ1-1|NA|TRBV27|many
TGTGCCAGCAGTTCGTGGAGGGGGGGGATTGAAGCTTTCTTT
CASSSWRGGIEAFF
>TRBJ1-1|NA|TRBV28|many
TGTGCCAGCAGTTTGGGGTCGATGAACACTGAAGCTTTCTTT
CASSLGSMNTEAFF
>TRBJ1-1|NA|TRBV28|NA
TGTGCCAGCAGTCTCTCTCGGCGGGATGAAGCTTTCTTT
CASSLSRRDEAFF
>TRBJ1-2|TRBD1|TRBV7-2|NA
TGTGCCAGCAGCTTAGCCGGGACAGGCATAGGTGGCTACACCTTC
CASSLAGTGIGGYTF
>TRBJ1-5|TRBD1|TRBV2|many
TGTGCCAGCGCAAGGGGGCAGAGGAATCAGCCCCAGCATTTT
CASARGQRNQPQHF
>TRBJ2-5|NA|TRBV6-1|many
TGTGCCATCGGACTGGGGGGCCGGGAGACCCAGTACTTC
CAIGLGGRETQYF
>TRBJ2-2|NA|TRBV7-6|NA
TGTGCCAGCAGCTTAGTACCTGTATCAGGGGACTACACCGGGGAGCTGTTTTTT
CASSLVPVSGDYTGELFF
>TRBJ1-5|NA|TRBV12-3/TRBV12-4|NA
TGTGCCAGCAGCCCACGGGCCGGCAGGCTCAATCAGCCCCAGCATTTT
CASSPRAGRLNQPQHF
>TRBJ1-5|NA|TRBV6-5|NA
TGTGCCAGCAGTAACAGGGTAGATCAGCCCCAGCATTTT
CASSNRVDQPQHF
>TRBJ2-7|TRBD2|TRBV10-3|many
TGTGCCAACTACACCAGCGGGGACTACGAGCAGTACTTC
CANYTSGDYEQYF
>TRBJ1-5|NA|TRBV20-1|many
TGCAGTGCGGCAGGTAGGGGAACTGGGCAGCCCCAGCATTTT
CSAAGRGTGQPQHF
>TRBJ2-2|NA|TRBV12-3/TRBV12-4|many
TGTGCCAGCAGCTTCCGGTGGGCACCTCCACCGCGTACCGGGGAGCTGTTTTTT
CASSFRWAPPPRTGELFF
>TRBJ2-2|NA|TRBV20-1|many
TGCAGTGCTAGAGACACTAGGCACACCGGGGAGCTGTTTTTT
CSARDTRHTGELFF
>TRBJ1-5|TRBD1|TRBV18|many
TGTGCCAGCTCACGAGGGACAGGGGGCAATCAGCCCCAGCATTTT
CASSRGTGGNQPQHF
>TRBJ2-5|NA|TRBV24-1|many
TGTGCCACCAGTGATTATGGGTGGTTTCGGGGAGAGACCCAGTACTTC
CATSDYGWFRGETQYF
>TRBJ2-7|NA|TRBV11-3|many
TGTGCCAGCAGCCGAGGCGGCGGGAACGAGCAGTACTTC
CASSRGGGNEQYF
>TRBJ1-5|NA|TRBV10-3|once
TGTGCCATCAGTGAGTCTCGGACAGAGAATCAGCCCCAGCATTTT
CAISESRTENQPQHF
>TRBJ1-1|NA|TRBV12-3/TRBV12-4|once
TGTGCCAGCAGTTTTTCGGCGGGAGGCGACGTGACCGCTGAAGCTTTCTTT
CASSFSAGGDVTAEAFF
>TRBJ1-5|NA|TRBV2|many
TGTGCCAGCAGATTCTGGGATAGCAATCAGCCCCAGCATTTT
CASRFWDSNQPQHF
>TRBJ2-7|TRBD2|TRBV6-1|many
TGTGCCAGCAGATCCTTTAGCGGGAGCATTTACGAGCAGTACTTC
CASRSFSGSIYEQYF
>TRBJ2-7|TRBD2|TRBV5-1|many
TGCGCCAGCAGCTTGATTTCCGCGGGGGACTTCTACGAGCAGTACTTC
CASSLISAGDFYEQYF
>TRBJ2-7|NA|TRBV14|many
TGTGCCAGCAGCCAAAGAGATGGTTTCGAGCAGTACTTC
CASSQRDGFEQYF
>TRBJ1-1|NA|TRBV27|NA
TGTGCCAGCAGGGGCCCAGGGGAGAACACTGAAGCTTTCTTT
CASRGPGENTEAFF
>TRBJ2-5|NA|TRBV6-5|many
TGTGCCAGCAGTTTACCACAGGGGAGGGAGACCCAGTACTTC
CASSLPQGRETQYF
>TRBJ2-5|TRBD2|TRBV11-2|once
TGTGCCAGCAGCTTAGTGGTCCCAGGCGGGAGTAAAGAGACCCAGTACTTC
CASSLVVPGGSKETQYF
>TRBJ1-3|NA|TRBV6-1|many
TGTGCCAGCAGTAGAAAACCGGGAGACCCTGGAAACACCATATATTTT
CASSRKPGDPGNTIYF
>TRBJ1-1|NA|TRBV16|many
TGTGCCAGCACCGTAAATACACGGGGAGGCACTGAAGCTTTCTTT
CASTVNTRGGTEAFF
>TRBJ2-7|TRBD2|TRBV7-8|once
TGTGCCAGCAGCTTAGACCCTAGCGGGAGATTAAACTACGAGCAGTACTTC
CASSLDPSGRLNYEQYF
>TRBJ1-2|TRBD1|TRBV5-1|many
TGCGCCAGCAGCACCACAGGGGGCTCGTTAGATGGCTACACCTTC
CASSTTGGSLDGYTF
>TRBJ1-2|TRBD1|TRBV28|NA
TGTGCCAGCAGCCGACCGGGACAGACTTACACCTTC
CASSRPGQTYTF
>TRBJ2-2|NA|TRBV7-9|NA
TGCGCCAGCAGCCTACTAGAAGCCGGGGAGCTGTTTTTT
CASSLLEAGELFF
>TRBJ1-5|NA|TRBV6-5|NA
TGTGCCAGCAGTTTTCTAGTGGGCGATCAGCCCCAGCATTTT
CASSFLVGDQPQHF
>TRBJ2-5|NA|TRBV24-1|NA
TGTGCCACCAGTGACCCGGGACACCAAGAGACCCAGTACTTC
CATSDPGHQETQYF